The 8 T cell receptor beta chains reported below all come from one sample, sequenced in a study of shared clonotypes between healthy human individuals. Clones were sequenced by immunoSEQ multiplex PCR, and TCRdb holds only the in-frame ones, with some missing. Of under 1,900,000 clones in the sample, 98% to 99% were seen once. Sequenced material: naive CD4+ T cells sorted from blood. Subset here: CD45RA+ positively selected. All receptors come from a man aged 25 to 40 in good health.

This chain links TRBV5-4 with TRBJ1-3; 10 positions agree with TRBD1. Germline CDR1 and CDR2: SGHNT and YYREEE (reference sequence). Trimming removed 4 bases from V and 3 bases from J; junction bases left unmatched: 7. The CDR3 has 16 amino acids. The CDR3 nucleotides read TGTGCCAGCAGCAGGACCGGGACAGGGGATGGAAACACCATATATTTT. Translating gives CASSRTGTGDGNTIYF.

This rearrangement joins TRBV5-1 to TRBJ2-5; TRBD2 matches 7 bases. Germline V gives CDR1 SGHRS, CDR2 YFSETQ. The CDR3 is 15 residues long. The trim removed 1 base at V and 5 bases at J, leaving 8 bases unmatched. The chain's CDR3 is CASSLFRDSGETQYF. The CDR3 DNA follows: TGCGCCAGCAGCTTGTTTCGGGATAGCGGGGAGACCCAGTACTTC.

The chain's CDR3 is CASSMAGGPVEQYF. The CDR3 region has the DNA TGTGCCAGCTCAATGGCGGGAGGGCCGGTCGAGCAGTACTTC. The chain carries TRBV18 and TRBJ2-7, with 9 bases that match TRBD2. The CDR3 has 14 amino acids. The trim removed 5 bases at V and 6 bases at J, leaving 8 bases unmatched. The V gene's germline CDR1 is KGHSH and CDR2 LQKENI.

The J gene is TRBJ2-3, the V gene TRBV5-4, with D perhaps TRBD1 or TRBD2 (6 bases each). The CDR3 consists of 15 residues. Trimming took off 5 bases at V and 0 bases at J, with 13 bases between the two ends. Germline V gene lookup returns CDR1 SGHNT and CDR2 YYREEE (reference sequence). DNA of the CDR3: TGTGCCAGCAGTCAAGGGGGGACTAGCACAGATACGCAGTATTTT. Its protein is CASSQGGTSTDTQYF. The full variable domain, in which reference TRBV5-4 and TRBJ2-3 provide the parts outside the CDR3, is ETGVTQSPTHLIKTRGQQVTLRCSSQSGHNTVSWYQQALGQGPQFIFQYYREEENGRGNFPPRFSGLQFPNYSSELNVNALELDDSALYLCASSQGGTSTDTQYFGPGTRLTVL.

In DNA, the CDR3 is TGTGCCAGCAGCGTAGGAGGCGGGAGTAACCATGAGCAGTTCTTC. It specifies CASSVGGGSNHEQFF. The chain carries TRBV9 and TRBJ2-1, with TRBD2 identical over 7 bases. The length of the CDR3 is 15 residues. V lost 0 bases and J lost 8; bases outside the gene matches: 8. CDR1 is SGDLS, CDR2 YYNGEE, per germline.

The gene calls are TRBV5-1 and TRBJ1-4; the D gene is possibly TRBD1 (5 bases). Germline assignment: CDR1 SGHRS and CDR2 YFSETQ. CDR3 length equals 19 residues. V shed 0 bases and J shed 0 bases, with 18 bases lying between them. The CDR3 nucleotides are TGCGCCAGCAGCTTGGAGCTTTCGTTCCAGGGTGCAACTAATGAAAAACTGTTTTTT. Its protein is CASSLELSFQGATNEKLFF. The full variable domain, rest sourced from reference TRBV5-1 and TRBJ1-4, is KAGVTQTPRYLIKTRGQQVTLSCSPISGHRSVSWYQQTPGQGLQFLFEYFSETQRNKGNFPGRFSGRQFSNSRSEMNVSTLELGDSALYLCASSLELSFQGATNEKLFFGSGTQLSVL.

The chain is built from TRBV7-2 and TRBJ2-3; D gene ambiguous. CDR1 and CDR2 (germline): SGHTA, FQGNSA. The CDR3 has 17 amino acids. Trimming left V 1 base short and J 3 bases short, with 17 bases between. The CDR3: CASSLGVSSKGTDTQYF. For the CDR3, the DNA is TGTGCCAGCAGCTTAGGGGTTAGTTCGAAAGGGACAGATACGCAGTATTTT.

The chain recombines TRBV27 with TRBJ2-3; 11 positions match TRBD2. The CDR3 is made up of 18 amino acids. Germline assignment: CDR1 MNHEY and CDR2 SMNVEV (reference sequence). Trimming at V came to 1 base and at J to 2 bases, leaving 8 bases not matched to a gene. The CDR3 DNA sequence: TGTGCCAGCAGTTTATTGGGGGAACTAGCGGGGGACACAGATACGCAGTATTTT. This codes for CASSLLGELAGDTDTQYF.